Listed here is a single T cell receptor (beta chain). Original methodology: Reference gene primers were amplified, and this amplification served to estimate nucleated cell counts. Sequencing was performed with immunoSEQ multiplex PCR; in TCRdb, only in-frame clones are kept and a portion is missing. V and J calls and clone size are given by that table; D and trimming were obtained from the DNA. Among approximately 190,000 clones, roughly four fifths were seen once, and the ten largest hold approximately 6.2%. Germline assignment: CDR1 SGHRS and CDR2 YFSETQ. The J segment lost 0 bases and the V segment lost 4 bases, leaving 3 bases of the junction unmatched. The CDR3 length is 15 residues. These data come from a study of blood T cell repertoires in COVID-19. Study in general: COVID-19 samples, acute and convalescent, were from the United States, Italy and Spain. Nucleic acid was either cDNA or gDNA, and it came from T cells, B-cell-depleted T cells, or PBMCs.

Material: peripheral blood. The chain has TRBV5-1 and TRBJ2-7; 11 bases match TRBD2. The origin of this receptor is a woman aged 40 to 50 with acute or convalescent COVID-19. The CDR3 protein is CASSMGTSGSYEQYF. The CDR3 nucleotides are TGCGCCAGCAGCATGGGGACTAGCGGCTCCTACGAGCAGTACTTC.